This entry lists 21 T cell receptor beta chains sequenced from one sample in a study of blood T cell repertoires in COVID-19. Generated by immunoSEQ multiplex PCR, the TCRdb table keeps only in-frame clones and is missing some. The repertoire holds approximately 97,000 clones, with 80% to 90% as singletons. The source material was peripheral blood. Receptor source: an elderly woman with acute or convalescent COVID-19.

The rearrangement joins TRBV5-6 to TRBJ1-5; 8 bases match TRBD1. The CDR3 is made up of 17 amino acids. V dropped 3 bases and J dropped 1; count of bases not matched to a gene: 9. Germline-derived CDR1 and CDR2 are SGHDT and YYEEEE. CDR3 in amino acids: CASSSSRQGWSNQPQHF. CDR3 bases: TGTGCCAGCAGCTCCTCCAGACAGGGGTGGAGCAATCAGCCCCAGCATTTT.

The V gene is TRBV7-9, the J gene TRBJ2-7; tentative D call: TRBD1 (5 bases). The length of the CDR3 is 12 residues. V dropped 0 bases and J dropped 8 bases, with 8 bases sitting between them. Looked up from germline, CDR1 is SEHNR and CDR2 is FQNEAQ (reference sequence). Here the CDR3 reads CASSLAQGKQYF. The CDR3 DNA reads TGTGCCAGCAGCTTAGCGCAGGGAAAGCAGTACTTC.

This chain joins TRBV4-1 and TRBJ1-2; D unclear. V gave up 0 bases and J gave up 4 bases, with 15 bases separating them. Looked up from germline, CDR1 is MGHRA and CDR2 is YSYEKL. This CDR3 comprises 16 residues. The CDR3 region has the DNA TGCGCCAGCAGCCAAGATAGAGGATCGGGTGGCTATGGCTACACCTTC. It specifies CASSQDRGSGGYGYTF.

The CDR3 region has the DNA TGTGCCAGCTCACCTACAGGGTATCAGCCCCAGCATTTT. This codes for CASSPTGYQPQHF. The chain combines TRBV18 with TRBJ1-5; D perhaps matches TRBD1 (6 bases). Trimming shortened V by 3 bases and J by 5 bases, and 8 bases separated the two germline ends. Germline CDR1 is KGHSH and CDR2 is LQKENI. The CDR3 covers 13 residues.

This chain connects TRBV19 to TRBJ1-5; no clear D gene. The CDR3 contains 14 residues. The V and J ends lost 1 base and 9 bases respectively, with 13 bases between them. Germline CDR1 reads LNHDA; CDR2 reads SQIVND (reference sequence). The CDR3 DNA is TGTGCCAGTAGTATAGGGGCAGGTAGTGGGCCCCAGCATTTT. This gives the protein CASSIGAGSGPQHF.

V and J are TRBV2 and TRBJ1-1; tentatively, D is TRBD1 (6 bases). In germline, CDR1 is SNHLY, CDR2 FYNNEI. CDR3 length equals 14 residues. The germline V and J ends were trimmed by 7 bases and 2 bases, with 14 bases remaining between them. CDR3 protein: CASKYRELNTEAFF. In nucleotides, the CDR3 is TGTGCCAGCAAGTACAGGGAATTAAACACTGAAGCTTTCTTT.

This clone has just one count. The rearrangement joins TRBV19 to TRBJ2-7; 9 bases are a match to TRBD2. Trimming removed 6 bases from V and 3 bases from J; junction bases left unmatched: 9. The CDR3 is 15 residues long. CDR1 and CDR2 from the germline V gene are LNHDA and SQIVND (reference sequence). CDR3 sequence reads: CASRSGTSSLYEQYF. CDR3 nucleotide sequence: TGTGCCAGTAGATCCGGGACTAGCTCTCTCTACGAGCAGTACTTC.

J is TRBJ1-1 and V is TRBV11-3; D may be TRBD1 (5 bases). V was cut by 5 bases and J by 0 bases, with 13 bases left in between. Germline CDR1 and CDR2: SGHNT and YENEEA. This CDR3 has 15 amino acids. CDR3 sequence (DNA): TGTGCCAGCAGCGCAGCCAGGGTCATGAACACTGAAGCTTTCTTT. The encoded protein is CASSAARVMNTEAFF.

This clone has just one count. The V and J genes are TRBV7-8 and TRBJ1-1; 9 bases agree with TRBD1. V trimming: 1 base; J trimming: 1 base; junction bases outside the gene matches: 4. Germline V gene sequence: CDR1 SGHVS, CDR2 FQNEAQ. The CDR3 extends over 16 amino acids. The DNA for the CDR3 is TGTGCCAGCAGCTTAGAACAGGGGGCTAGGAACACTGAAGCTTTCTTT. It encodes CASSLEQGARNTEAFF. The full variable domain, its missing parts supplied by reference TRBV7-8 and TRBJ1-1, is GAGVSQSPRYKVAKRGQDVALRCDPISGHVSLFWYQQALGQGPEFLTYFQNEAQLDKSGLPSDRFFAERPEGSVSTLKIQRTQQEDSAVYLCASSLEQGARNTEAFFGQGTRLTVV.

The chain recombines TRBV6-6 with TRBJ1-5; D call uncertain. Trimming cost V 5 bases and J 4 bases, with 21 bases left between them. The CDR3 loop spans 17 amino acids. Germline V gene lookup returns CDR1 MNHNY and CDR2 SVGAGI (reference sequence). In DNA, the CDR3 is TGTGCCAGCAGTCATATCCCCGGGGAGGGCCTTAATCAGCCCCAGCATTTT. This codes for CASSHIPGEGLNQPQHF.

The chain has TRBV14 and TRBJ2-7; possible D gene TRBD1, 7 bases. Trimming took off 1 base at V and 4 bases at J, with 14 bases between the two ends. From germline, CDR1 is SGHDN and CDR2 FVKESK. This CDR3 comprises 15 residues. CDR3 sequence (DNA): TGTGCCAGCAGCCAAGTTGGAGGGGGCAGGTACGAGCAGTACTTC. It specifies CASSQVGGGRYEQYF.

The chain links TRBV28 to TRBJ1-2; TRBD1 might be the D (6 bases). Germline V gene data show CDR1 as MDHEN and CDR2 as SYDVKM. The CDR3 is 14 residues long. Trimming pared 2 bases from V and 3 bases from J, leaving 10 bases between. The CDR3 region has the DNA TGTGCCAGCAGTTTAAGGGGGACATACTATGGCTACACCTTC. It yields the protein CASSLRGTYYGYTF.

The chain joins TRBV12-1 to TRBJ2-7; the tabulated D call, TRBD1, remains unverified against the DNA. TRBV12-1 is a pseudogene locus. This CDR3 has 16 amino acids. As DNA, the CDR3 is TGTGCCAGCAGCTTATCTCCGAGGGACAGACCCTACGAGCAGTACTTC. This encodes CASSLSPRDRPYEQYF.

The rearrangement links TRBV27 to TRBJ2-3; 8 bases fit TRBD2. CDR3 size: 16 residues. CDR1 is MNHEY and CDR2 is SMNVEV in the germline V gene (reference sequence). Trimming at V came to 4 bases and at J to 3 bases, leaving 9 bases not matched to a gene. The CDR3 protein is CASSSQRGRVTDTQYF. The DNA for the CDR3 is TGTGCCAGCAGTTCACAGCGGGGGAGGGTGACAGATACGCAGTATTTT.

This rearrangement joins TRBV27 to TRBJ2-3; 8 bases are shared with TRBD2. Germline V CDR1 and CDR2: MNHEY, SMNVEV (reference sequence). V shed 5 bases and J 1 base; nucleotides not matched to a gene: 8. The CDR3 length is 16 residues. The CDR3 reads CASSPIRGGGTDTQYF. The CDR3 nucleotides are TGTGCCAGCAGTCCCATCCGGGGGGGAGGCACAGATACGCAGTATTTT.

The chain links TRBV6-5 to TRBJ2-7; 9 nucleotides match TRBD1. This CDR3 has 15 residues. J was trimmed by 0 bases and V by 6 bases; bases with no gene match: 6. The germline CDR1 and CDR2 sequences are MNHEY and SVGAGI. The CDR3 spells CASSRDRVSSYEQYF. CDR3 DNA: TGTGCCAGCAGCCGGGACAGGGTGAGCTCCTACGAGCAGTACTTC.

This clone has only one observation. CDR3 DNA sequence: TGTGCCAGCAGTTACGAGGGCCTGACACACTACGAGCAGTACTTC. The encoded protein is CASSYEGLTHYEQYF. V gene TRBV6-5 combines with J gene TRBJ2-7, with TRBD2 as a possible D gene (5 bases). From germline, CDR1 is MNHEY and CDR2 SVGAGI. The CDR3 has 15 amino acids. Trimming stripped 2 bases from V and 3 bases from J, with 14 bases between.

The rearrangement joins TRBV5-1 to TRBJ1-2; a weak D match, TRBD1 (6 bases). CDR3 size: 12 residues. Germline V gene data show CDR1 as SGHRS and CDR2 as YFSETQ. The V gene lost 3 bases and the J gene lost 5 bases, with 8 bases spanning the gap. For the CDR3, the DNA is TGCGCCAGCAGCTCAGGGGAATATGGCTACACCTTC. It encodes CASSSGEYGYTF.

In this sample, this clone turned up a few times. The J gene is TRBJ1-6, the V gene TRBV27; no reliable D call. V dropped 1 base and J dropped 7 bases, with 11 bases sitting between them. Germline V gives CDR1 MNHEY, CDR2 SMNVEV (reference sequence). The CDR3 has 15 residues. The CDR3 loop reads CASSLFWQMNSPLHF. The CDR3 DNA sequence: TGTGCCAGCAGTTTATTCTGGCAGATGAATTCACCCCTCCACTTT.

Details on this clone: The sample holds other DNA sequences that translate to the same CDR3. V and J are TRBV5-1 and TRBJ1-1; D is perhaps TRBD1 (5 bases). The CDR3 has 13 residues. Germline V gene lookup returns CDR1 SGHRS and CDR2 YFSETQ. The V end lost 3 bases, the J end lost 2 bases, and 8 bases lay between the germline ends. For the CDR3, the DNA is TGCGCCAGCAGCTCCCAGGGAAACACTGAAGCTTTCTTT. Translation: CASSSQGNTEAFF.

V is TRBV19 and J is TRBJ2-1, with 7 bases lining up with TRBD1. V was clipped by 10 bases and J by 2 bases; unmatched bases: 11. Germline CDR1 reads LNHDA; CDR2 reads SQIVND (reference sequence). CDR3 length: 15 residues. The CDR3 here is CATADGTVPYNEQFF. The DNA of the CDR3 is TGTGCCACCGCAGACGGGACAGTCCCCTACAATGAGCAGTTCTTC.